The T cell receptor beta chain described here comes from a study of identical twins (dated by TCRdb to 2015 to 2016). In the study overall: To test whether fetal clonotypes persist, this study deep-sequenced TCR alpha and beta repertoires from monozygotic twins, from unrelated adults of various ages, and from cord blood. Replicate twin experiments were performed at different times using different library preparation protocols to rule out contamination.

About this clonotype itself: There is no known antigen for this receptor. One base away there is no much larger clone; base qualities are not given.

All donors were healthy Caucasians. Overall results and qualifications from the work: The excess sharing between twins in beta out-of-frame sequences was weaker because fewer shared sequences reduced the signal-to-noise ratio. Recombination models systematically underestimated out-of-frame TCR alpha sharing in monozygotic twins but agreed with sharing between unrelated individuals. Because the same donors could not be followed over many years, conclusions were based on cross-sectional statistical analysis. Abundant cord blood beta clonotypes had fewer insertions, young adult naive repertoires showed a similar but weaker trend, and memory repertoires showed no such trend. Invariant T cells such as MAIT and iNKT could partly confound zero-insertion analyses, although diverse VJ usage argued against such confounding for most clonotypes. Out-of-frame TCR alpha sequences shared between twins showed an excess of low generation-probability sequences compared with coincidental sharing between unrelated individuals.

Looking up the germline V gene (reference sequence) yields CDR1 MNHEY and CDR2 SMNVEV. V is shortened by 0 bases, J by 2 bases, and the region joining them spans 11 bases. The CDR3, from cysteine to phenylalanine, totals 15 residues. The read is trimmed to its CDR3 DNA, 45 bases read in frame from base 1. The library was obtained by 5' RACE. TCRdb lists the instrument as Illumina HiSeq 2000. Template switching introduced a universal primer binding site; the final cDNA contained a unique molecular identifier, enabling accurate counting of TCR cDNA molecules. First-strand cDNA for TCR alpha and beta chains was synthesized from specific primers in the conserved constant-segment region. To control for contamination, every cDNA library carried two barcodes: a SMART-Mk sample barcode plus Illumina barcodes. Two successive PCR steps introduced TruSeq adapter sequences along with Illumina sample barcodes. The TCR alpha and beta cDNA libraries were sequenced on the Illumina HiSeq platform using custom primers. Regarding the original processing steps: Unique molecular identifiers were extracted from raw reads with MiGEC, and CDR3 positions were determined with MiXCR. For each individual, recombination models were inferred using an EM algorithm with the repgenHMM and IGoR tools. The tcR package in R was used for shared clonotype analysis, with sharing normalized by the product of cloneset sizes. To study raw recombination free of thymic and clonal selection effects, out-of-frame nonproductive sequences were analyzed. Using fastp at Q25 and MiXCR, TCRdb reprocessed the public reads and kept productive beta chains. Merged by CDR3 protein, the rows form single entries marked with the most common genes and DNA. TCRdb's processing, not the study's, gives the V and J calls here. The sample records 1.5 million to 2 million distinct CDR3 sequences, about 32% of which are singletons. The top ten clones comprise 0.27% of the sample.

Here the chain combines TRBV27 and TRBJ2-7; TRBD1 is a weak D gene call, 5 bases matching. The receptor comes from a newborn girl in good health. The sample consisted of cord blood. The CDR3 is CASSLSPGSPYEQYF. The nucleotides are TGTGCCAGCAGTTTATCACCAGGGTCGCCCTACGAGCAGTACTTC.